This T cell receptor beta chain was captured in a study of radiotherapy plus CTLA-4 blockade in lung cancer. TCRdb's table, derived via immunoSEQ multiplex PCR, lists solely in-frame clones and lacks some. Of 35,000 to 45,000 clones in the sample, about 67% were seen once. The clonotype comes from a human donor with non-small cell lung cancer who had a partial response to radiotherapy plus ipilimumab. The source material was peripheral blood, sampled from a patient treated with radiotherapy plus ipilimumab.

The CDR3 region is CASSQGDRGVDEQYF. The CDR3 DNA is TGCGCCAGCAGCCAAGGGGACAGGGGGGTCGACGAGCAGTACTTC. The V call is TRBV4-1, the J call TRBJ2-7; 11 nucleotides align to TRBD1. This CDR3 contains 15 residues. The V gene end was trimmed by 1 base and the J gene end by 5 bases; junction bases not matched to a gene: 4. Germline V gene lookup returns CDR1 MGHRA and CDR2 YSYEKL.